The 13 T cell receptor beta chains below come from one sample, sequenced in a study of tissue T cells after allogeneic stem cell transplantation (dated by TCRdb to between 2022 and 2023). Receptor libraries were prepared by the immunoSEQ multiplex PCR assay. Imported from immuneACCESS, the table was reduced by TCRdb to in-frame sequences with V and J called. These copies leave out some clones; in studies compared against another copy, an unresolved V gene accounts for under half, and the cause of the remainder is not known. The sample table holds about 2,800 clones, of which 65% were seen once. 22% of the sample rests with the top ten. Sample time point, as interpreted from the label and publication: human tissue collected at research (rapid) autopsy. Over an approximately 3-year period, a research-autopsy study prospectively enrolled several adult allo-HCT recipients who had steroid-refractory GVHD.

Sequences were derived from duodenal tissue, sampled at autopsy. The receptor source for this set is an older male patient with steroid-refractory graft-versus-host disease after an allogeneic stem cell transplant. After a transplant, some of the T cells may come from the graft donor.

The chain recombines TRBV27 with TRBJ2-4; perhaps TRBD2 as D (6 bases). Germline V gene data show CDR1 as MNHEY and CDR2 as SMNVEV (reference sequence). CDR3 length: 15 amino acids. V dropped 2 bases and J dropped 3 bases, with 11 bases sitting between them. The CDR3 here is CASSLGGLGKNIQYF. CDR3 in DNA: TGTGCCAGCAGTTTAGGAGGGCTTGGCAAAAACATTCAGTACTTC.

This rearrangement joins TRBV19 to TRBJ1-6; D is unclear. The CDR3 covers 14 residues. The germline V gene has CDR1 LNHDA and CDR2 SQIVND (reference sequence). Trimming cost V 3 bases and J 10 bases, with 13 bases left between them. This CDR3 is CASSMGTTGSPLHF. The DNA of the CDR3 is TGTGCCAGTAGTATGGGCACCACCGGGTCACCCCTCCACTTT. Based on the CDR3 plus reference TRBV19 and TRBJ1-6, the full variable domain is DGGITQSPKYLFRKEGQNVTLSCEQNLNHDAMYWYRQDPGQGLRLIYYSQIVNDFQKGDIAEGYSVSREKKESFPLTVTSAQKNPTAFYLCASSMGTTGSPLHFGNGTRLTVT.

The DNA for the CDR3 is TGTGCCAGCAGTCGGGACACTGAAGAGACCCAGTACTTC. Translated, it gives CASSRDTEETQYF. This chain uses TRBV11-3 with TRBJ2-5; a possible D gene is TRBD1 (6 bases). The CDR3 extends over 13 amino acids. The germline V gene encodes CDR1 SGHNT and CDR2 YENEEA. Trimming removed 6 bases from V and 3 bases from J, with 11 bases in between.

The chain combines TRBV7-9 with TRBJ2-5; weak D call: TRBD2 (6 bases). Germline V gene data show CDR1 as SEHNR and CDR2 as FQNEAQ (reference sequence). Trimming took off 5 bases at V and 0 bases at J, with 19 bases between the two ends. This CDR3 comprises 17 residues. Here the CDR3 DNA reads TGTGCCAGCAGCCCCGGGGACTCAACTAAGTACCAAGAGACCCAGTACTTC. Encoded protein: CASSPGDSTKYQETQYF.

The rearrangement joins TRBV4-1 to TRBJ2-3; 8 positions match TRBD2. The J segment lost 6 bases and the V segment lost 0 bases, leaving 5 bases of the junction unmatched. This CDR3 contains 15 residues. Per the germline V gene, CDR1 is MGHRA and CDR2 is YSYEKL. For the CDR3, the DNA is TGCGCCAGCAGCCAAGAGCGGGGGGCCAGGGATACGCAGTATTTT. As protein: CASSQERGARDTQYF.

This chain links TRBV19 with TRBJ1-2, with 7 bases fitting TRBD1. The germline V gene encodes CDR1 LNHDA and CDR2 SQIVND (reference sequence). CDR3 length equals 13 residues. With V trimmed by 5 bases and J by 5 bases, 5 bases remained unmatched. CDR3 region: CASSWTGAYGYTF. DNA of the CDR3: TGTGCCAGTAGTTGGACAGGAGCTTATGGCTACACCTTC.

This clone was found once. The chain carries TRBV6-5 and TRBJ2-7; D perhaps matches TRBD1 (6 bases). V shed 3 bases and J shed 2 bases, with 8 bases lying between them. CDR1 is MNHEY and CDR2 is SVGAGI in the germline V gene. This CDR3 region has 13 residues. CDR3 in amino acids: CASSYGQTYEQYF. The CDR3 DNA reads as TGTGCCAGCAGTTATGGACAGACCTACGAGCAGTACTTC.

This clone was detected a few times. The chain links TRBV5-4 to TRBJ1-6; 7 nucleotides line up with TRBD1. CDR1 and CDR2 from the germline V gene are SGHNT and YYREEE (reference sequence). Trimming removed 7 bases from V and 5 bases from J; junction bases left unmatched: 3. The CDR3 totals 13 residues. The CDR3 protein is CASGTENNSPLHF. The CDR3 nucleotides read TGTGCCAGCGGGACAGAGAATAATTCACCCCTCCACTTT.

This clone was detected once. This chain links TRBV9 with TRBJ1-6; unclear D gene. V was cut by 5 bases and J by 7 bases, with 10 bases left in between. CDR1 SGDLS and CDR2 YYNGEE come from the germline V gene. The CDR3 runs 13 residues. CDR3 sequence reads: CASSWSGNSPLHF. Written as DNA, the CDR3 is TGTGCCAGCAGTTGGTCCGGAAATTCACCCCTCCACTTT. The full variable domain, with the rest looked up from reference TRBV9 and TRBJ1-6, is DSGVTQTPKHLITATGQRVTLRCSPRSGDLSVYWYQQSLDQGLQFLIQYYNGEERAKGNILERFSAQQFPDLHSELNLSSLELGDSALYFCASSWSGNSPLHFGNGTRLTVT.

This clone is labeled large (0.1 to 1%). The CDR3 reads CASRTGPLPNNEQFF. CDR3 nucleotide sequence: TGTGCCAGTCGGACAGGCCCCTTACCCAACAATGAGCAGTTCTTC. V usage is TRBV19 and J usage is TRBJ2-1, with TRBD1 matching over 7 bases. Germline CDR1 LNHDA, CDR2 SQIVND (reference sequence). The CDR3 has 15 amino acids. The V and J ends lost 8 bases and 5 bases, in that order; junction bases with no gene match: 12. Full variable domain (rest looked up from reference TRBV19 and TRBJ2-1): DGGITQSPKYLFRKEGQNVTLSCEQNLNHDAMYWYRQDPGQGLRLIYYSQIVNDFQKGDIAEGYSVSREKKESFPLTVTSAQKNPTAFYLCASRTGPLPNNEQFFGPGTRLTVL.

This clone was picked up a small number of times. The chain recombines TRBV5-1 with TRBJ2-3; D gene uncertain. This CDR3 is built from 16 residues. Trimming stripped 0 bases from V and 0 bases from J, with 11 bases between. CDR1 SGHRS and CDR2 YFSETQ come from the germline V gene. CDR3 sequence reads: CASSLVAGASTDTQYF. DNA for the CDR3: TGCGCCAGCAGCTTGGTCGCAGGAGCTAGCACAGATACGCAGTATTTT.

The chain links TRBV6-6 to TRBJ1-1; TRBD1 matches at 8 bases. The CDR3 is 15 amino acids. The J segment lost 4 bases and the V segment lost 9 bases, leaving 13 bases of the junction unmatched. Germline CDR1 and CDR2: MNHNY and SVGAGI (reference sequence). This CDR3 is CASDRPTGALTEAFF. CDR3 DNA: TGTGCCAGTGACCGACCGACAGGGGCCCTCACTGAAGCTTTCTTT.

This chain joins TRBV2 and TRBJ1-2; TRBD1 is a possible D gene (5 bases). Germline CDR1 reads SNHLY; CDR2 reads FYNNEI. V was pared by 4 bases and J by 3 bases, with 15 bases between. The CDR3 is 15 residues long. The chain's CDR3 is CASSASQGGHYGYTF. The CDR3 region has the DNA TGTGCCAGCAGTGCATCCCAGGGAGGACACTATGGCTACACCTTC.